The source of this T cell receptor (beta chain) is a study of blood T cells in healthy people across ages. Notes on the study in general: Diversity figures derived from one million T cells were judged to underestimate the true value.

The germline V gene has CDR1 MDHEN and CDR2 SYDVKM. V lost 4 bases, J lost 0 bases, and 13 bases lay in between. The CDR3 length is 16 residues. Primers used in a second PCR of about 6 to 12 cycles were a sample-barcoded 5' primer and a J-beta primer mix. One entry per CDR3 protein, called by TCRdb with MiXCR from the 5' RACE reads. The profile shows approximately 1,000,000 distinct CDR3 sequences, 40% to 55% of them singletons. In regard to this clonotype: Antigen: not known.

The gene calls are TRBV28 and TRBJ2-4, with a weak D call TRBD1 (5 bases). Input material: blood. The sequence was obtained from a woman aged 55 to 70 in good health. The DNA of the CDR3 is TGTGCCAGCAGTTCGGCCACGACAGTAGCCAAAAACATTCAGTACTTC. It yields the protein CASSSATTVAKNIQYF. The whole variable domain, filled in from reference TRBV28 and TRBJ2-4, reads DVKVTQSSRYLVKRTGEKVFLECVQDMDHENMFWYRQDPGLGLRLIYFSYDVKMKEKGDIPEGYSVSREKKERFSLILESASTNQTSMYLCASSSATTVAKNIQYFGAGTRLSVL.